This T cell receptor (beta chain) originates from a study of OX40 agonist ivuxolimab in advanced cancers. About the study: A male proportion of about 84% was recorded, with mean age about 60 years and range about 23 to 90. Partial responses were achieved by three patients, of whom one had hepatocellular carcinoma and two had cutaneous melanoma.

A word on this clone: Its antigen remains unidentified.

This table comes from immunoSEQ multiplex PCR, and its TCRdb copy is limited to in-frame clones, with some not included. The table lists roughly 67,000 clones, roughly 86% of them singletons. Regarding the study as a whole: Low levels of normalized T-cell clonal expansion also appeared in some nonresponders. At 0.1 to 3.0 mg/kg and by week 6, clonal expansion occurred in CD4+ and CD8+ blood T cells.

CDR1 is MNHEY, CDR2 SVGAGI, per germline. CDR3 length: 13 amino acids. V lost 6 bases and J lost 3; bases outside the gene matches: 4. The chain uses TRBV6-5 and TRBJ2-7; TRBD1 agrees at 8 bases. Sequencing was performed on CD4+ or CD8+ T cells sorted from blood, taken in a trial of the OX40 agonist ivuxolimab. This receptor was obtained from an adult with an advanced solid tumor such as melanoma, head and neck, liver or kidney cancer. The CDR3 nucleotides are TGTGCCAGCAGCCAGGGGGCCCTCTACGAGCAGTACTTC. Its translation is CASSQGALYEQYF.